Presented here are 29 T cell receptor beta chains from one specimen sequenced in a study of neurological immune-mediated disorders. As for time point: longitudinal time-point 3. MiXCR, applied by TCRdb to the 5' RACE reads, yields one record per CDR3 protein. This sample has around 100,000 distinct CDR3 sequences, with 11% found just once. Sample: PBMCs. The origin of the receptors is a female donor with HTLV-1-associated myelopathy (HAM/TSP).

The sample holds many counts of this clonotype. J is TRBJ1-1 and V is TRBV5-6, with TRBD1 identical over 7 bases. The CDR3 totals 14 residues. J was trimmed by 0 bases and V by 4 bases; bases with no gene match: 3. Germline-derived CDR1 and CDR2 are SGHDT and YYEEEE. CDR3 in amino acids: CASSRDRLNTEAFF. CDR3 DNA sequence: TGTGCCAGCAGCCGGGACAGACTGAACACTGAAGCTTTCTTT.

The V and J genes are TRBV7-6 and TRBJ2-3; D is uncertain. The CDR3 runs to 14 residues. Trimming took 6 bases from V and 2 from J, leaving 12 bases between them. CDR1 SGHVS and CDR2 FNYEAQ come from the germline V gene. The DNA of the CDR3 is TGTGCCAGCAGTTTCGACTCTTTCACAGATACGCAGTATTTT. Its protein product is CASSFDSFTDTQYF.

In this sample, this clonotype turned up many times. The chain uses TRBV4-2 and TRBJ1-1; D call uncertain. V shed 1 base and J shed 8 bases, with 14 bases lying between them. Germline CDR1 reads LGHNA; CDR2 reads YNFKEQ. This CDR3 is built from 14 residues. The CDR3 region has the DNA TGTGCCAGCAGCCAAGGGAATGGAGGCGACGAAGCTTTCTTT. Translating it yields CASSQGNGGDEAFF.

At least ten counts were recorded for this clonotype. The V and J genes are TRBV5-1 and TRBJ2-1; 9 nucleotides line up with TRBD1. Unmatched junction bases numbered 3, after V lost 2 bases and J lost 6 bases. The germline V gene encodes CDR1 SGHRS and CDR2 YFSETQ. The CDR3 has 14 residues. As DNA, the CDR3 is TGCGCCAGCAGCTTAGGACAGGGGAGCAATGAGCAGTTCTTC. Protein product: CASSLGQGSNEQFF.

Ten or more counts support this clonotype. The chain carries TRBV28 and TRBJ2-2, with 11 bases lining up with TRBD2. The CDR3 runs 17 residues. Germline V gives CDR1 MDHEN, CDR2 SYDVKM. With V trimmed by 5 bases and J by 2 bases, 7 bases remained unmatched. CDR3 sequence reads: CASSVPGLAANTGELFF. The CDR3 DNA reads as TGTGCCAGCAGTGTGCCGGGACTAGCGGCCAACACCGGGGAGCTGTTTTTT.

This clonotype occurred many times. The J gene is TRBJ2-3, the V gene TRBV20-1; D uncertain. This CDR3 contains 13 residues. Between the trimmed V and J ends, which lost 1 base and 6 bases, there was a span of 11 bases. Germline values: CDR1 DFQATT, CDR2 SNEGSKA (reference sequence). The DNA for the CDR3 is TGCAGTGCTAGAGTATCCCCCGGGGATACGCAGTATTTT. Its translation: CSARVSPGDTQYF.

This clonotype was counted at least ten times. The chain recombines TRBV20-1 with TRBJ2-1; a possible D gene is TRBD1 (6 bases). In germline, CDR1 is DFQATT, CDR2 SNEGSKA (reference sequence). V lost 4 bases and J 4 bases, leaving 14 bases between the germline ends. The CDR3 sequence is 14 residues long. This chain's CDR3 is CSAKDSTGYNEQFF. Here the CDR3 DNA reads TGCAGTGCTAAGGACAGCACAGGGTACAATGAGCAGTTCTTC.

This chain joins TRBV12-3 or TRBV12-4 and TRBJ2-7; perhaps TRBD1 as D (6 bases). The CDR3 has 14 amino acids. V gave up 7 bases and J gave up 2 bases, with 15 bases separating them. CDR3 bases: TGTGCCAGCAACCTCGGGACACCAACCTACGAGCAGTACTTC. Translated, it gives CASNLGTPTYEQYF.

The sample holds many counts of this clonotype. V gene TRBV20-1 combines with J gene TRBJ2-7, with 10 bases aligning to TRBD1. V dropped 4 bases and J dropped 3; count of bases not matched to a gene: 3. The CDR3 totals 13 residues. From germline, CDR1 is DFQATT and CDR2 SNEGSKA (reference sequence). The CDR3 is CSATRTGGYEQYF. The CDR3 bases are TGCAGTGCTACCAGGACAGGGGGCTACGAGCAGTACTTC.

This clonotype appeared a few times. V gene TRBV12-5 combines with J gene TRBJ2-7; D ambiguous. Germline V CDR1 and CDR2: LGHNT, FRNRAP. V was cut by 2 bases and J by 5 bases, with 10 bases left in between. The CDR3 contains 13 residues. The CDR3, as DNA: TGTGCTAGTGGTTTGTCCCCTCTAAACGAGCAGTACTTC. It encodes CASGLSPLNEQYF.

This clonotype was detected ten times or more. V gene TRBV5-6 combines with J gene TRBJ2-6; 10 bases fit TRBD2. Germline loops: CDR1 SGHDT, CDR2 YYEEEE. V gave up 1 base and J gave up 3 bases; unmatched junction bases: 4. The CDR3 length is 17 residues. The CDR3 reads CASSLQAGGLGANVLTF. Written as DNA, the CDR3 is TGTGCCAGCAGCTTGCAAGCGGGGGGGCTTGGGGCCAACGTCCTGACTTTC.

At least ten counts were recorded for this clonotype. The chain carries TRBV5-1 and TRBJ2-5; the match to TRBD1 covers 7 bases. The V and J ends lost 6 bases and 2 bases, in that order; junction bases with no gene match: 4. The germline CDR1 and CDR2 sequences are SGHRS and YFSETQ. The CDR3 contains 13 residues. The CDR3 sequence: CASKTGRQETQYF. The CDR3 nucleotides are TGCGCCAGCAAGACAGGGAGACAAGAGACCCAGTACTTC.

This clonotype showed up many times. The chain employs TRBV6-5 and TRBJ1-1, with unresolved D. Germline V lookup: CDR1 MNHEY, CDR2 SVGAGI. The CDR3 has 15 amino acids. V lost 0 bases, J lost 5 bases, and 13 bases lay in between. CDR3 in DNA: TGTGCCAGCAGTTACTCTTATAGGGCGGGAACTGAAGCTTTCTTT. Translated: CASSYSYRAGTEAFF.

The chain combines TRBV4-1 with TRBJ2-2; possibly TRBD1 for D (6 bases). CDR3 length: 17 residues. The ends were cut back, 0 bases at V and 0 bases at J, with 11 bases in the middle. Germline CDR1 is MGHRA and CDR2 is YSYEKL. For the CDR3, the DNA is TGCGCCAGCAGCCAAGATACCAGGGGCCCGAACACCGGGGAGCTGTTTTTT. This codes for CASSQDTRGPNTGELFF.

The chain couples TRBV5-8 to TRBJ2-2, with a weak D call TRBD1 (5 bases). The CDR3 is 13 amino acids. Looked up from germline, CDR1 is SGHTS and CDR2 is YDEGEE. The V end was cut by 1 base, the J end by 15 bases, with 16 bases between. CDR3 sequence: CASSLRRAGEMFF. Here the CDR3 DNA reads TGTGCCAGCAGCTTGCGCAGGGCCGGAGAGATGTTTTTT.

This clonotype was found many times. The chain carries TRBV5-1 and TRBJ1-5; possible D gene TRBD1, 6 bases. CDR1 is SGHRS, CDR2 YFSETQ, per germline. The CDR3 extends over 14 amino acids. Trimming left V 4 bases short and J 6 bases short, with 14 bases between. The CDR3 loop is CASSPETGGQPQHF. CDR3 nucleotides: TGCGCCAGCAGCCCTGAGACAGGAGGTCAGCCCCAGCATTTT.

The sample holds many counts of this clonotype. The rearrangement uses TRBV7-9 and TRBJ1-5; D may be TRBD1 (5 bases). Germline loops: CDR1 SEHNR, CDR2 FQNEAQ (reference sequence). Trimming removed 2 bases from V and 7 bases from J, with 15 bases in between. CDR3 length: 15 residues. CDR3 loop: CASSLLGGSGQPQHF. The CDR3, as DNA: TGTGCCAGCAGCTTATTGGGGGGGTCGGGGCAGCCCCAGCATTTT.

The rearrangement joins TRBV10-3 to TRBJ2-7, with 12 bases that match TRBD2. CDR3 size: 14 residues. From germline, CDR1 is ENHRY and CDR2 SYGVKD. The ends lost 5 bases at V and 4 bases at J; junction bases unmatched: 3. The DNA for the CDR3 is TGTGCCATCAGTCCACTAGCGGGGGGTTACGAGCAGTACTTC. This encodes CAISPLAGGYEQYF.

In this sample, this clonotype turned up many times. V usage is TRBV27 and J usage is TRBJ2-5, with TRBD2 identical over 9 bases. This CDR3 spans 14 amino acids. V dropped 7 bases and J dropped 1; count of bases not matched to a gene: 4. Germline-derived CDR1 and CDR2 are MNHEY and SMNVEV (reference sequence). Written as DNA, the CDR3 is TGTGCCAGCATAAGTAGCGGGGGCCAAGAGACCCAGTACTTC. Translation gives CASISSGGQETQYF.

Many counts were recorded for this clonotype. This chain connects TRBV29-1 to TRBJ2-4; the D is unclear. Germline values: CDR1 SQVTM, CDR2 ANQGSEA. The length of the CDR3 is 11 residues. V dropped 4 bases and J dropped 8 bases, with 9 bases sitting between them. This CDR3 is CSVVERYIQYF. The DNA of the CDR3 is TGCAGCGTTGTTGAGAGGTACATTCAGTACTTC.

This clonotype came up many times. This rearrangement joins TRBV20-1 to TRBJ1-1; D ambiguous. From germline, CDR1 is DFQATT and CDR2 SNEGSKA (reference sequence). The CDR3 spans 13 residues. V lost 4 bases to trimming and J lost 2 bases, with 11 bases between them. CDR3 protein: CSAIDAKNTEAFF. DNA for the CDR3: TGCAGTGCTATAGACGCTAAAAACACTGAAGCTTTCTTT.

In this sample, this clonotype turned up many times. This chain links TRBV5-1 with TRBJ2-5; weak D call: TRBD2 (5 bases). V shed 2 bases and J shed 2 bases, with 7 bases lying between them. There are 13 residues in the CDR3. Germline assignment: CDR1 SGHRS and CDR2 YFSETQ. CDR3 loop: CASSFGVQETQYF. The CDR3 DNA sequence: TGCGCCAGCAGCTTCGGGGTGCAAGAGACCCAGTACTTC.

This clonotype was seen ten or more times. This chain uses TRBV20-1 with TRBJ2-3; TRBD2 agrees at 9 bases. This CDR3 comprises 16 residues. V shed 0 bases and J 0 bases; nucleotides not matched to a gene: 4. Germline lookup yields CDR1 DFQATT and CDR2 SNEGSKA (reference sequence). DNA for the CDR3: TGCAGTGCTAGAGATAGGACTAGCGAGAGCACAGATACGCAGTATTTT. It encodes CSARDRTSESTDTQYF.

This clonotype showed up many times. V gene TRBV29-1 combines with J gene TRBJ1-5, with 9 bases aligning to TRBD1. Germline CDR1 SQVTM, CDR2 ANQGSEA. The ends lost 7 bases at V and 4 bases at J; junction bases unmatched: 5. The CDR3 loop spans 13 amino acids. CDR3 sequence: CSARDRENQPQHF. The CDR3, as DNA: TGCAGCGCACGGGACAGGGAAAATCAGCCCCAGCATTTT. Supplemented by reference TRBV29-1 and TRBJ1-5, the full variable domain reads SAVISQKPSRDICQRGTSLTIQCQVDSQVTMMFWYRQQPGQSLTLIATANQGSEATYESGFVIDKFPISRPNLTFSTLTVSNMSPEDSSIYLCSARDRENQPQHFGDGTRLSIL.

This clonotype has at least ten counts. The chain uses TRBV4-1 and TRBJ1-2; perhaps TRBD1 as D (5 bases). The CDR3 extends over 15 amino acids. The germline V gene has CDR1 MGHRA and CDR2 YSYEKL. Trimming pared 1 base from V and 8 bases from J, leaving 17 bases between. The DNA of the CDR3 is TGCGCCAGCAGCCAAGTGACCGGGGGAGTTGAAGGCTACACCTTC. Its translation is CASSQVTGGVEGYTF.

Comment on this clonotype: This may come from a read error, since a much larger clone is one base off. The V and J genes are TRBV28 and TRBJ2-7; 8 bases agree with TRBD1. Germline V gives CDR1 MDHEN, CDR2 SYDVKM. This CDR3 has 14 residues. V lost 7 bases and J lost 5; bases outside the gene matches: 10. The chain's CDR3 is CASKIQGAADEQYF. The CDR3 coding sequence is TGTGCCAGCAAAATTCAGGGGGCCGCCGACGAGCAGTACTTC. Drawing the rest from reference TRBV28 and TRBJ2-7, the complete variable domain is DVKVTQSSRYLVKRTGEKVFLECVQDMDHENMFWYRQDPGLGLRLIYFSYDVKMKEKGDIPEGYSVSREKKERFSLILESASTNQTSMYLCASKIQGAADEQYFGPGTRLTVT.

This clonotype has more than one count but fewer than ten. The chain combines TRBV30 with TRBJ2-1; tentative D call: TRBD1 (6 bases). V lost 5 bases, J lost 1 base, and 15 bases lay in between. Germline CDR1 GTSNPN, CDR2 SVGIG (reference sequence). The CDR3 length is 15 residues. CDR3 sequence: CAWGGAPLSYNEQFF. The CDR3 DNA follows: TGTGCCTGGGGGGGCGCCCCGCTGTCCTACAATGAGCAGTTCTTC.

This clonotype was detected once. The gene calls are TRBV10-2 and TRBJ2-7; D is perhaps TRBD2 (5 bases). The CDR3 sequence is 14 residues long. CDR1 and CDR2 (germline): WSHSY, SAAADI. V was clipped by 3 bases and J by 3 bases, with 12 bases between them. The CDR3: CASSDRTGIYEQYF. CDR3 in DNA: TGCGCCAGCAGTGATCGGACGGGAATCTACGAGCAGTACTTC.

This clonotype appeared a few times. V usage is TRBV4-1 and J usage is TRBJ2-7; TRBD1 is a possible D gene (6 bases). CDR1 and CDR2 (germline): MGHRA, YSYEKL. V lost 4 bases and J lost 2, with 15 bases in between. CDR3 length: 15 amino acids. Here the CDR3 DNA reads TGCGCCAGCAGCCGTCACGCGGCAGGGGCCTACGAGCAGTACTTC. It encodes CASSRHAAGAYEQYF.